This TCR beta chain was profiled in a study of blood T cell repertoires in COVID-19. Study context: Material from acute and convalescent COVID-19 was sourced from the United States, Italy and Spain. In each case, the material was cDNA or gDNA derived from T cells, B-cell-depleted T cells, or PBMCs.

Authors' methods: Estimates of nucleated cell counts were drawn from the amplification of reference gene primers. Produced via immunoSEQ multiplex PCR; TCRdb's table is partial and in-frame only. The D gene and trimming were derived from the DNA, and the V and J assignments and clone size from that table. The data show 15,000 to 20,000 clones, around 73% seen once. The CDR3 is made up of 16 amino acids. Germline CDR1 SGHRS, CDR2 YFSETQ. V dropped 4 bases and J dropped 2 bases, with 18 bases sitting between them. This TCR was sampled from a man aged 60 to 69 with active or convalescent COVID-19. The chain combines TRBV5-1 with TRBJ2-5; D might be TRBD2 (6 bases). Sample: peripheral blood. CDR3 DNA sequence: TGCGCCAGCAGCCAACCCACCGGGGGTGGGCAAGAGACCCAGTACTTC. This translates into CASSQPTGGGQETQYF.